A single sample is the source of the 15 T cell receptor beta chains below, sequenced in a study of blood T cell repertoires in COVID-19. Profiled with immunoSEQ multiplex PCR; TCRdb holds only in-frame clones, not every one. The profile shows about 73,000 clones, about 80% of them singletons. The sequencing input was peripheral blood. Source of these receptors: a human donor in a cohort sampled during active COVID-19.

This chain joins TRBV3-1 (or the pseudogene TRBV3-2) and TRBJ1-2; D is unclear. Trimming took off 2 bases at V and 12 bases at J, with 16 bases between the two ends. The CDR3 is made up of 13 amino acids. The germline V gene has CDR1 LGHDT and CDR2 YNNKEL (reference sequence). The CDR3 DNA is TGTGCCAGCAGCCAATCATTTTATCCGGGAAACACCTTC. This gives the protein CASSQSFYPGNTF.

The chain uses TRBV19 and TRBJ1-5; D might be TRBD1 (5 bases). The V gene lost 6 bases and the J gene lost 8 bases, with 20 bases spanning the gap. The CDR3 covers 15 residues. CDR1 and CDR2 (germline): LNHDA, SQIVND (reference sequence). CDR3 nucleotides: TGTGCCAGTAGGGGCTGGGGCCATAGGCAGGAGCCCCAGCATTTT. It translates to CASRGWGHRQEPQHF.

The chain employs TRBV15 and TRBJ2-5; 11 bases line up with TRBD2. The CDR3 length is 17 residues. The junction had 6 bases not matched to a gene; V was cut back by 0 bases and J by 3 bases. Germline V gene sequence: CDR1 LNHNV, CDR2 YYDKDF (reference sequence). In DNA form, the CDR3 reads TGTGCCACCAGCAGAGAGTTAGTACTAGCGGGGGAAGAGACCCAGTACTTC. Protein sequence: CATSRELVLAGEETQYF. Supplemented by reference TRBV15 and TRBJ2-5, the full variable domain reads DAMVIQNPRYQVTQFGKPVTLSCSQTLNHNVMYWYQQKSSQAPKLLFHYYDKDFNNEADTPDNFQSRRPNTSFCFLDIRSPGLGDTAMYLCATSRELVLAGEETQYFGPGTRLLVL.

This clone was counted once. This chain uses TRBV7-8 with TRBJ2-3; 11 bases fit TRBD2. V lost 0 bases, J lost 12 bases, and 8 bases stayed unmatched. Germline loops: CDR1 SGHVS, CDR2 FQNEAQ. This CDR3 region has 15 residues. CDR3 amino acids: CASSLAGSGLADQYF. The DNA for the CDR3 is TGTGCCAGCAGCTTAGCTGGTTCGGGACTAGCGGATCAGTATTTT.

V and J are TRBV18 and TRBJ2-7; 8 positions agree with TRBD2. The germline V gene encodes CDR1 KGHSH and CDR2 LQKENI. V shed 5 bases and J 3 bases; nucleotides not matched to a gene: 9. The CDR3 sequence is 15 residues long. CDR3 sequence: CASSSGGEQNYEQYF. The CDR3 DNA reads TGTGCCAGCTCAAGCGGGGGCGAACAAAACTACGAGCAGTACTTC. Full variable domain (outside the CDR3, taken from reference TRBV18 and TRBJ2-7): NAGVMQNPRHLVRRRGQEARLRCSPMKGHSHVYWYRQLPEEGLKFMVYLQKENIIDESGMPKERFSAEFPKEGPSILRIQQVVRGDSAAYFCASSSGGEQNYEQYFGPGTRLTVT.

This chain connects TRBV7-8 to TRBJ2-1; maybe TRBD2 (6 bases). V shed 6 bases and J shed 4 bases, with 16 bases lying between them. The CDR3 length is 15 residues. The V gene's germline CDR1 is SGHVS and CDR2 FQNEAQ. CDR3 DNA sequence: TGTGCCAGCAGTCCTAGCGTTGGGTCATACAATGAGCAGTTCTTC. Its protein product is CASSPSVGSYNEQFF.

CDR3: CASSFDAGGTDTQYF. As DNA, the CDR3 is TGTGCCAGCAGTTTCGACGCAGGGGGCACAGATACGCAGTATTTT. This rearrangement joins TRBV6-5 to TRBJ2-3, with a tentative D call TRBD1 (6 bases). Per the germline V gene, CDR1 is MNHEY and CDR2 is SVGAGI. V lost 4 bases to trimming and J lost 1 base, with 12 bases between them. The CDR3 is 15 amino acids.

This chain joins TRBV5-1 and TRBJ2-4; 8 nucleotides align to TRBD1. Trimming removed 4 bases from V and 1 base from J; junction bases left unmatched: 4. The CDR3 length is 15 residues. CDR1 SGHRS and CDR2 YFSETQ come from the germline V gene. The CDR3 spells CASSKDRVAKNIQYF. CDR3 nucleotides: TGCGCCAGCAGCAAGGACAGGGTGGCCAAAAACATTCAGTACTTC.

V is TRBV5-1 and J is TRBJ2-1; 14 bases are shared with TRBD2. Germline CDR1 is SGHRS and CDR2 is YFSETQ. This CDR3 region has 16 residues. With V trimmed by 3 bases and J by 7 bases, 6 bases remained unmatched. CDR3 in amino acids: CASSSRLAGGRNEQFF. The DNA for the CDR3 is TGCGCCAGCAGCTCCAGACTAGCGGGGGGGAGGAATGAGCAGTTCTTC.

The rearrangement uses TRBV10-3 and TRBJ2-5; 8 nucleotides match TRBD2. After removal of 3 bases from V and 7 bases from J, the junction contained 10 bases not matched to a gene. In germline, CDR1 is ENHRY, CDR2 SYGVKD. There are 15 residues in the CDR3. The CDR3 region is CAISDPTSGPTTQYF. Written as DNA, the CDR3 is TGTGCCATCAGTGACCCCACTAGCGGCCCCACGACCCAGTACTTC.

This chain connects TRBV4-1 to TRBJ1-4; possibly TRBD1 for D (5 bases). CDR3 length: 14 residues. CDR1 is MGHRA, CDR2 YSYEKL, per germline. Trimming removed 1 base at V and 8 bases at J, with 11 bases between. CDR3 sequence: CASSQAQGGEKLFF. The CDR3 DNA reads as TGCGCCAGCAGCCAAGCGCAGGGCGGAGAAAAACTGTTTTTT.

Concerning this clone itself: The junction differs from germline at one of its ends, possibly a read error. This chain uses TRBV7-9 with TRBJ2-2; D is possibly TRBD1 (6 bases). Germline V gene lookup returns CDR1 SEHNR and CDR2 FQNEAQ (reference sequence). The CDR3 loop spans 16 amino acids. CDR3 amino acids: CASRLGQGMPSGELFF. The DNA for the CDR3 is TGTGCCAGCAGGTTAGGGCAGGGGATGCCGTCCGGGGAGCTGTTTTTT.

The chain couples TRBV28 to TRBJ1-1; weak D call: TRBD1 (5 bases). This CDR3 comprises 15 residues. Trimming left V 3 bases short and J 3 bases short, with 14 bases between. Germline V lookup: CDR1 MDHEN, CDR2 SYDVKM. Here the CDR3 DNA reads TGTGCCAGCAGTTTGGGGTCGATAGGGGACACTGAAGCTTTCTTT. Encoded protein: CASSLGSIGDTEAFF.

The chain is built from TRBV27 and TRBJ2-7; D might be TRBD1 (5 bases). Germline V gene data show CDR1 as MNHEY and CDR2 as SMNVEV (reference sequence). V lost 8 bases and J 0 bases, leaving 14 bases between the germline ends. The CDR3 runs 14 residues. The CDR3, as DNA: TGTGCCAGCTGCCCCAGGGCCCACTCCTACGAGCAGTACTTC. This translates into CASCPRAHSYEQYF.

The gene calls are TRBV7-9 and TRBJ1-1; D remains unclear. V shed 5 bases and J shed 3 bases, with 13 bases lying between them. Germline V gene data show CDR1 as SEHNR and CDR2 as FQNEAQ (reference sequence). This CDR3 has 14 residues. CDR3 sequence reads: CASSMTPGDTEAFF. As DNA, the CDR3 is TGTGCCAGCAGCATGACTCCCGGTGACACTGAAGCTTTCTTT.